These T cell receptor beta chains were read from a single sample in a study of blood T cell repertoires in COVID-19. Measured with immunoSEQ multiplex PCR; TCRdb has only the in-frame clones, and not every one. The sample consists of about 160,000 clones, around 83% of them appearing once. The source material was peripheral blood. The receptors come from a woman in her fifties or sixties with COVID-19, enrolled during active disease. CDR3s include the opening cysteine and the closing phenylalanine or tryptophan. A D gene is named only where the DNA matches it firmly. The size of a clone is reported for some rows only, either as once, few or many, or as a class for expanded clones.

>TRBV6-1|NA|TRBJ1-3|NA
TGTGCCAGCAGTGAGATCAGGGTCTCTGGAAACACCATATATTTT
CASSEIRVSGNTIYF
>TRBV30|NA|TRBJ1-1|once
TGTGCCTGGAGTAAGGGGGGGAATCCGAACACTGAAGCTTTCTTT
CAWSKGGNPNTEAFF
>TRBV19|TRBD2|TRBJ2-1|NA
TGTGCCAGTAGTATCCATAGCGGGGGGGCCACTGAGCAGTTCTTC
CASSIHSGGATEQFF
>TRBV28|NA|TRBJ2-1|once
TGTGCCAGCAGTTGGGAGGGGACAAAAGACAATGAGCAGTTCTTC
CASSWEGTKDNEQFF
>TRBV9|TRBD1|TRBJ1-6|NA
TGTGCCAGCAGCTTCGGACAGGGGGGGGATTCACCCCTCCACTTT
CASSFGQGGDSPLHF
>TRBV29-1|TRBD2|TRBJ2-7|NA
TGCAGCGTGTGGACTAGCGGGGGGGCAACCTCCTACGAGCAGTACTTC
CSVWTSGGATSYEQYF
>TRBV27|TRBD1|TRBJ2-7|NA
TGTGCCAGCAGTTTTTCCCCGGGGACAGGGGGCTTCTACGAGCAGTACTTC
CASSFSPGTGGFYEQYF
>TRBV5-1|NA|TRBJ2-2|NA
TGCGCCAGCAGATTAGACACCGGGGAGCTGTTTTTT
CASRLDTGELFF
>TRBV12-5|NA|TRBJ1-4|NA
TGTGCTAGTGAGGGGGAAAGTGAAAAACTGTTTTTT
CASEGESEKLFF
>TRBV5-1|NA|TRBJ2-2|once
TGCGCCAGCAGCTCGGCGGGACAGACCGGGGAGCTGTTTTTT
CASSSAGQTGELFF
>TRBV6-2/TRBV6-3|TRBD2|TRBJ2-3|NA
TGTGCCAGCAGTTACAATCCTAGCGGGGGGACGCCAGATACGCAGTATTTT
CASSYNPSGGTPDTQYF
>TRBV25-1|TRBD1|TRBJ1-5|few
TGTGCCAGCAGTGAGGGGACAGATAATCAGCCCCAGCATTTT
CASSEGTDNQPQHF
>TRBV28|TRBD1|TRBJ1-2|NA
TGTGCCAGCAGTCGGACAGGCGCTAACTATGGCTACACCTTC
CASSRTGANYGYTF
>TRBV6-6|NA|TRBJ2-7|NA
TGTGCCAGCAGTTACCCCCGGTCCTACGAGCAGTACTTC
CASSYPRSYEQYF
>TRBV2|TRBD1|TRBJ1-2|NA
TGTGCCAGTCTGGACAGGGAGAAGGCTAACTATGGCTACACCTTC
CASLDREKANYGYTF
>TRBV19|TRBD2|TRBJ2-3|once
TGTGCCAGTAAAAGGTCTAGCGGGAGCACAGATACGCAGTATTTT
CASKRSSGSTDTQYF
>TRBV4-1|NA|TRBJ1-3|NA
TGCGCCAGCAGCCAAGATTCAAGCGGATACACCATATATTTT
CASSQDSSGYTIYF
>TRBV2|NA|TRBJ1-5|once
TGTGCCAGCAGTGAAGCGGGGGGTTCTAGCAATCAGCCCCAGCATTTT
CASSEAGGSSNQPQHF
>TRBV19|NA|TRBJ2-1|once
TGTGCCAGTAGACAGGGGGGGGCAGGGAATGAGCAGTTCTTC
CASRQGGAGNEQFF
>TRBV11-3|TRBD2|TRBJ2-7|NA
TGTGCCAGCAGCTCCTTAGCGGGGGATACCTACGAGCAGTACTTC
CASSSLAGDTYEQYF
>TRBV28|NA|TRBJ1-5|NA
TGTGCCAGCAGTTTTACCCTACGGGAGGCCCAGCATTTT
CASSFTLREAQHF
>TRBV11-2|TRBD1|TRBJ2-3|once
TGTGCCAGCAGCCCCGGGACAGGGGGGGGTGTAAGCACAGATACGCAGTATTTT
CASSPGTGGGVSTDTQYF
>TRBV4-1|NA|TRBJ1-6|NA
TGCGCCAGCAGCCAAGAAGTACACTATAATTCACCCCTCCACTTT
CASSQEVHYNSPLHF
>TRBV7-2|NA|TRBJ1-1|NA
TGTGCCAGCAGCCGGGGAGGGACTGAAGCTTTCTTT
CASSRGGTEAFF
>TRBV5-1|TRBD1|TRBJ1-2|NA
TGCGCCAGCAGCACAAAGCCCGGGACAGAAACCGGCTACACCTTC
CASSTKPGTETGYTF
>TRBV28|TRBD2|TRBJ2-1|NA
TGTGCCAGCAGTGTTCTAGCGGGGGGACCCGACAATGAGCAGTTCTTC
CASSVLAGGPDNEQFF
>TRBV7-2|TRBD1|TRBJ1-2|NA
TGTGCCAGCAGCTCCTACAGGGGGTCCTATGGCTACACCTTC
CASSSYRGSYGYTF
>TRBV24-1|TRBD1|TRBJ1-3|NA
TGTGCCACCAGTGATTCGACAGGGGGAGGAAACACCATATATTTT
CATSDSTGGGNTIYF
>TRBV5-8|TRBD2|TRBJ2-7|NA
TGTGCCAGCAGCTTGTGGGCTAGCGGGGGGAGATATGGCGAGCAGTACTTC
CASSLWASGGRYGEQYF
>TRBV4-2|NA|TRBJ1-1|once
TGTGCCAGCAGCCAAGATGGGGCCAGTTTAGCTTTCTTT
CASSQDGASLAFF
>TRBV28|TRBD1|TRBJ2-7|NA
TGTGCCAGCAGGCGAAACGTTGGGACAGGTTCCTACGAGCAGTACTTC
CASRRNVGTGSYEQYF
>TRBV30|TRBD2|TRBJ2-2|NA
TGTGCCTGGATGGTCGCGGGGGGGCCCACCGGGGAGCTGTTTTTT
CAWMVAGGPTGELFF
>TRBV27|NA|TRBJ1-1|NA
TGTGCCAGCAGTCTGGCCCTGGGGGCTGGGGAAACTGAAGCTTTCTTT
CASSLALGAGETEAFF
>TRBV4-2|NA|TRBJ1-1|NA
TGTGCCAGCAGCCAAGAAGGAGGGTCGAGGGAAGCTTTCTTT
CASSQEGGSREAFF
>TRBV24-1|NA|TRBJ2-5|NA
TGTGCCACCAGTGATTTGACTAGGCCGGAGACCCAGTACTTC
CATSDLTRPETQYF
>TRBV6-2/TRBV6-3|NA|TRBJ1-4|NA
TGTGCCAGCAGTTCTTTCCAGGACTTGAATGAAAAACTGTTTTTT
CASSSFQDLNEKLFF
>TRBV5-4|TRBD2|TRBJ2-5|NA
TGTGCCAGCAGCACGGGCGGGGGGCTCTTGGAGACCCAGTACTTC
CASSTGGGLLETQYF
>TRBV7-6|TRBD1|TRBJ2-1|NA
TGTGCCAGCAGCCTGCTAACGGGACAGGGTAGGGATGAGCAGTTCTTC
CASSLLTGQGRDEQFF
>TRBV28|NA|TRBJ2-7|NA
TGTGCCAGCAGTTTATCCGCCAGGGTCCCATACGAGCAGTACTTC
CASSLSARVPYEQYF
>TRBV6-4|TRBD2|TRBJ2-1|NA
TGTGCCAGCAGTGAATCGACTAGCGGGGGATACAATGAGCAGTTCTTC
CASSESTSGGYNEQFF
>TRBV29-1|NA|TRBJ1-1|NA
TGCAGCGTTGGCACGGTGAACACTGAAGCTTTCTTT
CSVGTVNTEAFF
>TRBV19|NA|TRBJ1-2|NA
TGTGCCAGTAGCCTTCAAGGACTTATGGGCTACACCTTC
CASSLQGLMGYTF
>TRBV5-1|NA|TRBJ2-5|once
TGCGCCAGCAGCCTCCAAGAGACCCAGTACTTC
CASSLQETQYF
>TRBV6-5|TRBD2|TRBJ2-1|NA
TGTGCCAGCAGTTGGGAACCCGGGACTAGCGGGGGGTCGGTCTTC
CASSWEPGTSGGSVF
>TRBV19|TRBD1|TRBJ1-6|few
TGTGCCAGTAGCCGACAGGGATCCCTCCACTTT
CASSRQGSLHF
>TRBV30|TRBD1|TRBJ2-5|NA
TGTGCCTGGGACAGGGGCCAAGAGACCCAGTACTTC
CAWDRGQETQYF
>TRBV5-1|NA|TRBJ2-2|NA
TGCGCCAGCAGCTTCGGGGGTCGGGAAACCGGGGAGCTGTTTTTT
CASSFGGRETGELFF